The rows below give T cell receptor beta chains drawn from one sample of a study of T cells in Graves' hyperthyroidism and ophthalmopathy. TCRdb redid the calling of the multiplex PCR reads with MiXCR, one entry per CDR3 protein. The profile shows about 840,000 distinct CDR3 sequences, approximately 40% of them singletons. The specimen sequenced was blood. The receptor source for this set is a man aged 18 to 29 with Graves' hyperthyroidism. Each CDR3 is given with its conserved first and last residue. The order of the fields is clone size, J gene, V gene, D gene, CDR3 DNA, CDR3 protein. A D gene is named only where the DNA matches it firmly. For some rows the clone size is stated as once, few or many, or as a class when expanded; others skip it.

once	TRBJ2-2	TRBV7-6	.	TGTGCCAGCAGCCCACGGAGCAGCCCGAACACCGGGGAGCTGTTTTTT	CASSPRSSPNTGELFF
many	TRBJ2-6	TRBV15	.	TGTGCCACCAAAGGAGCCAACGTCCTGACTTTC	CATKGANVLTF
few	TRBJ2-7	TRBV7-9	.	TGTGCCAGCAGCCAAGAGCGGGTAAGCTCCTACGAGCAGTACTTC	CASSQERVSSYEQYF
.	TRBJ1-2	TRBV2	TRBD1	TGTGCCATCGACAGGGAGGGATTAGTAAGAGGCTACACCTTC	CAIDREGLVRGYTF
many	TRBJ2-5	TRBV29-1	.	TGCAGCGTTGTGTTCGGTCGCAAGGCAGAGACCCAGTACTTC	CSVVFGRKAETQYF
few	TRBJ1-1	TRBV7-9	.	TGTGCCAGCAGCCTAGTGGCCACCCCGAACACTGAAGCTTTCTTT	CASSLVATPNTEAFF
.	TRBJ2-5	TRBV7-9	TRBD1	TGTGCCAGCAGCTCGGACAGGAATCAGCCCCAGTACTTC	CASSSDRNQPQYF
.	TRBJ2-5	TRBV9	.	TGTGCCAGCAGCGTAGGAGGAGGGGGTGGCGGAGAGACCCAGTACTTC	CASSVGGGGGGETQYF
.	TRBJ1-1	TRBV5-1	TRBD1	TGCGCCAGCAAGGAACAGGGGGCGAACACTGAAGCTTTCTTT	CASKEQGANTEAFF
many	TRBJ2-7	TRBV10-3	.	TGTGCCATCAGTGGGGACGGAGACTCCTACGAGCAGTACTTC	CAISGDGDSYEQYF
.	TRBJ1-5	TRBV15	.	TGTGCCACCAGCAGAGATGTTAGGGGACTCAATCAGCCCCAGCATTTT	CATSRDVRGLNQPQHF
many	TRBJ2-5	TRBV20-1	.	TGCAGTGCCCCTCCCGGGAGCGATAGGCAAGAGACCCAGTACTTC	CSAPPGSDRQETQYF
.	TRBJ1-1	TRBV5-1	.	TGCGCCAGCAGCTGGTGGGCGGGTCTGAACACTGAAGCTTTCTTT	CASSWWAGLNTEAFF
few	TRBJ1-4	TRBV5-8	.	TGTGCCAGCAGCTTAAGACGGATAACTAATGAAAAACTGTTTTTT	CASSLRRITNEKLFF
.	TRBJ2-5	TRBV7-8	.	TGTGCCAGCAGCTCCTACAAACAGGGGGGGGAGACCCAGTACTTC	CASSSYKQGGETQYF
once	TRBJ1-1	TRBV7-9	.	TGTGCCAGCAGCGTTTCACAGGGTCTCGTCACTGAAGCTTTCTTT	CASSVSQGLVTEAFF
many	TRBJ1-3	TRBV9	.	TGTGCCAGCAGCGTAGGGTGGTCCCCCAACACCATATATTTT	CASSVGWSPNTIYF
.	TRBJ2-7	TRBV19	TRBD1	TGTGCCAGTAGTATAGATCCGGGACAGGGCCTCGGCGAGCAGTACTTC	CASSIDPGQGLGEQYF
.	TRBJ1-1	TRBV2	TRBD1	TGTGCCACCTCACCGGACAGGGGCACTGAAGCTTTCTTT	CATSPDRGTEAFF
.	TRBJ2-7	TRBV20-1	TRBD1	TGCAGTGCGCCCAAACCCGGGACAGGGAGTACTTACGAGCAGTACTTC	CSAPKPGTGSTYEQYF
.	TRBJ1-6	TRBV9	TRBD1	TGTGCCAGCAGAGTTGGGACAGGGTATCCCCTCCACTTT	CASRVGTGYPLHF
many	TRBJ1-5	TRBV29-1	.	TGCAGCGTTGCGGCCGACAATCAGCCCCAGCATTTT	CSVAADNQPQHF
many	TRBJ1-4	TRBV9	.	TGTGCCAGCAGCGTAGTAGGGCACCCTAATGAAAAACTGTTTTTT	CASSVVGHPNEKLFF
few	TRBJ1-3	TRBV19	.	TGTGCCAGTAGTATTGACGCCGACGTCCTCTCTGGAAACACCATATATTTT	CASSIDADVLSGNTIYF
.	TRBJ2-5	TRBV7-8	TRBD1	TGTGCCAGCAGCGGGGCGGGACAGGGACGGGGAGAGACCCAGTACTTC	CASSGAGQGRGETQYF
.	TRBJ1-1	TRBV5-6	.	TGTGCCAGCAGCTTTGCCCCCACAGGGAACACTGAAGCTTTCTTT	CASSFAPTGNTEAFF
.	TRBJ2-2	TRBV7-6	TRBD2	TGTGCCAGCAGCTATAGCGGGGGAGGCGGGGAGCTGTTTTTT	CASSYSGGGGELFF
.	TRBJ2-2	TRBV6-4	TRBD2	TGTGCCAGCAGTCCGACTAGCGGGGGGGACACCGGGGAGCTGTTTTTT	CASSPTSGGDTGELFF
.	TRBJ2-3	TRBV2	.	TGTGCCAGCAGATCGAATAGGCTTAGCACAGATACGCAGTATTTT	CASRSNRLSTDTQYF
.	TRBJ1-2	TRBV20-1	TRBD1	TGCAGTGCTATTGTGGGAGGGGGCGCAGGCTACACCTTC	CSAIVGGGAGYTF
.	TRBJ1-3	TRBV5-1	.	TGCGCCAGCAGCGTTGACAGTCCCTCTGGAAACACCATATATTTT	CASSVDSPSGNTIYF
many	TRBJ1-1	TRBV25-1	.	TGTGCCAGCAGTGAATATTTTCGGGTTGGGGGCACTGAAGCTTTCTTT	CASSEYFRVGGTEAFF
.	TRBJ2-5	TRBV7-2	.	TGTGCCAGCAGCCTCCCCCCCGGTATCCAAGAGACCCAGTACTTC	CASSLPPGIQETQYF
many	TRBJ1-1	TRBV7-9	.	TGTGCCGTGGGCCAGTCCATGAACACTGAAGCTTTCTTT	CAVGQSMNTEAFF
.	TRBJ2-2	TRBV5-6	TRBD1	TGTGCCAGCAGCCCTGGACAGGGGAGGAACACCGGGGAGCTGTTTTTT	CASSPGQGRNTGELFF
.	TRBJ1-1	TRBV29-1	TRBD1	TGCAGCGTTTGTACAGGGGTGGGTGAAGCTTTCTTT	CSVCTGVGEAFF
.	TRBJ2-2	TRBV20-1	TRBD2	TGCAGTGCTAGAGACCAGTGGGGGGGCACCGGGGAGCTGTTTTTT	CSARDQWGGTGELFF
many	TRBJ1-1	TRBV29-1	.	TGCAGCGGGCGACGGACGAACACTGAAGCTTTCTTT	CSGRRTNTEAFF
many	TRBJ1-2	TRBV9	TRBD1	TGTGCCAGCAGCGTAGGACAGGGGATCGACTATGGCTACACCTTC	CASSVGQGIDYGYTF
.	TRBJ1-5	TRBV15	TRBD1	TGTGCCACCAGGGACAGGGTAAATCAGCCCCAGCATTTT	CATRDRVNQPQHF
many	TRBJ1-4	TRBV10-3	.	TGTGCCATCAGTGAGTCAGGAACTAATGAAAAACTGTTTTTT	CAISESGTNEKLFF